The 25 T cell receptor beta chains reported below all come from one sample, sequenced in a study of blood T cells in healthy people across ages. Primers used in a second PCR of about 6 to 12 cycles were a sample-barcoded 5' primer and a J-beta primer mix. TCRdb recomputed calls from the 5' RACE reads with MiXCR, one row per CDR3 protein. Of 1.5 million to 2 million distinct CDR3 sequences in the sample, approximately 28% were seen once. Material for sequencing was blood. The receptors were gathered from a young woman in good health.

Turning to this clonotype: The CDR3 carries no conserved terminal phenylalanine or tryptophan, so it likely arises from a read error. The genes are TRBV29-1 and TRBJ2-1; D unresolved. CDR1 is SQVTM, CDR2 ANQGSEA, per germline. The CDR3 has 11 amino acids. The V end was cut by 3 bases, the J end by 6 bases, with 6 bases between. This CDR3 reads CSVDRVNEQFV. CDR3 nucleotide sequence: TGCAGCGTTGACAGAGTCAATGAGCAGTTCGTC.

As for this clonotype: A much larger clonotype is one base distant, so this may be a read error. The chain has TRBV4-3 and TRBJ2-5; D could derive from TRBD1 or TRBD2 (5 bases each). Germline CDR1 is LGHNA and CDR2 is YSLEER. This CDR3 has 14 residues. Trimming removed 0 bases at V and 4 bases at J, with 9 bases between. The CDR3 region is CASSQDYGTETQYF. The CDR3 DNA reads TGCGCCAGCAGCCAAGATTATGGGACAGAGACCCAGTACTTC.

In regard to this clonotype: This may arise from a read error, as a much more abundant clone is one base away. This sequence joins TRBV6-1 and TRBJ2-1; TRBD1 or TRBD2 may be the D gene (5 bases each). This CDR3 region has 10 residues. Germline assignment: CDR1 MNHNS and CDR2 SASEGT. V lost 2 bases and J 13 bases, leaving 6 bases between the germline ends. The CDR3 reads CASSEWDQFF. CDR3 nucleotides: TGTGCCAGCAGTGAATGGGACCAGTTCTTC.

The rearrangement links TRBV11-2 to TRBJ2-2, with D perhaps TRBD1 (6 bases). The germline gives CDR1 SGHAT, CDR2 FQNNGV. Trimming pared 4 bases from V and 7 bases from J, leaving 16 bases between. CDR3 length: 15 amino acids. CDR3 in amino acids: CASSSYRELDGELFF. CDR3 sequence (DNA): TGTGCCAGCAGCTCTTACAGGGAGCTTGACGGGGAGCTGTTTTTT.

The rearrangement uses TRBV12-3 or TRBV12-4 and TRBJ1-1; TRBD1 matches 9 bases. With V trimmed by 6 bases and J by 7 bases, 6 bases remained unmatched. The CDR3 contains 13 residues. The CDR3 sequence is CASSWTGAGEAFF. For the CDR3, the DNA is TGTGCCAGCAGCTGGACAGGGGCCGGTGAAGCTTTCTTT.

In this sample, this clonotype turned up once. This chain uses TRBV7-9 with TRBJ2-1; D uncertain. Trimming removed 1 base at V and 5 bases at J, with 15 bases between. Germline V gene lookup returns CDR1 SEHNR and CDR2 FQNEAQ (reference sequence). The CDR3 is 16 residues long. CDR3 DNA: TGTGCCAGCAGCTTAGAAAGGTTTAAAAGCAACAATGAGCAGTTCTTC. Translation gives CASSLERFKSNNEQFF. The variable domain in full, with the rest retrieved from reference TRBV7-9 and TRBJ2-1, is DTGVSQNPRHKITKRGQNVTFRCDPISEHNRLYWYRQTLGQGPEFLTYFQNEAQLEKSRLLSDRFSAERPKGSFSTLEIQRTEQGDSAMYLCASSLERFKSNNEQFFGPGTRLTVL.

There are a few counts of this clonotype. This chain connects TRBV7-9 to TRBJ1-4; D remains unclear. CDR3 length: 14 residues. Germline lookup yields CDR1 SEHNR and CDR2 FQNEAQ (reference sequence). Trimming stripped 4 bases from V and 5 bases from J, with 11 bases between. The CDR3 reads CASSCSSGNEKLFF. In nucleotides, the CDR3 is TGTGCCAGCAGCTGCTCCAGCGGAAATGAAAAACTGTTTTTT.

At least ten counts were recorded for this clonotype. The V call is TRBV7-6, the J call TRBJ2-5; 11 nucleotides match TRBD1. Germline V CDR1 and CDR2: SGHVS, FNYEAQ. The trim removed 1 base at V and 5 bases at J, leaving 3 bases unmatched. This CDR3 is built from 15 residues. CDR3 sequence: CASSLGTGGTETQYF. CDR3 DNA: TGTGCCAGCAGCTTAGGGACAGGGGGCACGGAGACCCAGTACTTC.

This clonotype has a handful of counts. V usage is TRBV6-1 and J usage is TRBJ2-5; D is ambiguous. The CDR3 is 13 amino acids. V was clipped by 2 bases and J by 11 bases, with 15 bases between them. Germline V gives CDR1 MNHNS, CDR2 SASEGT. CDR3 DNA sequence: TGTGCCAGCAGTGAATCAGTCATTAGTAAGCAGTACTTC. Translating gives CASSESVISKQYF.

This clonotype has a handful of counts. The chain is built from TRBV4-3 and TRBJ2-3; 9 positions match TRBD2. V was pared by 4 bases and J by 4 bases, with 3 bases of the junction left unmatched. Germline loops: CDR1 LGHNA, CDR2 YSLEER. The CDR3 is made up of 14 amino acids. The CDR3, as DNA: TGCGCCAGCAGCCGGGAGCGGGAGGCAGATACGCAGTATTTT. Its translation is CASSREREADTQYF.

This clonotype occurred a few times. The chain links TRBV18 to TRBJ2-3; TRBD2 is a possible D gene (7 bases). CDR3 length: 16 amino acids. Trimming stripped 5 bases from V and 1 base from J, with 16 bases between. Germline loops: CDR1 KGHSH, CDR2 LQKENI. The CDR3 DNA is TGTGCCAGCTCAGGGACGTTGCGGGGGCGCACAGATACGCAGTATTTT. Amino acids: CASSGTLRGRTDTQYF.

This clonotype was detected a few times. The chain links TRBV5-1 to TRBJ2-3, with D possibly TRBD1 on 5 matching bases. The germline gives CDR1 SGHRS, CDR2 YFSETQ. V was pared by 0 bases and J by 2 bases, with 13 bases between. There are 16 residues in the CDR3. The CDR3 sequence is CASSLGQTDPTDTQYF. CDR3 DNA sequence: TGCGCCAGCAGCTTGGGTCAGACAGACCCCACAGATACGCAGTATTTT.

In regard to this clonotype: A much larger clone sits a single nucleotide away, making a read error possible. The V and J genes are TRBV5-1 and TRBJ2-4; the D gene is possibly TRBD1 (6 bases). The CDR3 sequence is 14 residues long. Germline CDR1 and CDR2: SGHRS and YFSETQ. In DNA, the CDR3 is TGCACCAGCAGCTTGTCCAGGGGAAAAAACATTCAGTACTTC. Translated: CTSSLSRGKNIQYF.

This clonotype showed up just a few times. The V gene is TRBV30, the J gene TRBJ2-7, with 10 bases identical to TRBD2. CDR3 length equals 12 residues. V gave up 7 bases and J gave up 3 bases; unmatched junction bases: 3. The germline V gene encodes CDR1 GTSNPN and CDR2 SVGIG (reference sequence). The CDR3 DNA is TGTGCCTTAGAGCGGGGGGGCTACGAGCAGTACTTC. Translating it yields CALERGGYEQYF.

This chain connects TRBV18 to TRBJ2-4; TRBD2 matches at 9 bases. CDR3 length: 15 residues. V shed 4 bases, J shed 13 bases, and the junction held 14 bases outside the gene matches. In germline, CDR1 is KGHSH, CDR2 LQKENI. The CDR3 reads CASSRFSGRGNEQYF. CDR3 DNA sequence: TGTGCCAGCTCACGGTTTAGCGGGAGAGGCAATGAGCAGTACTTC.

A remark on this clonotype: Just one base apart from a much larger clone, this may be a read error. The rearrangement uses TRBV29-1 and TRBJ2-7; D gene unclear. The V end was cut by 4 bases, the J end by 0 bases, with 10 bases between. The V gene's germline CDR1 is SQVTM and CDR2 ANQGSEA. This CDR3 is 13 amino acids long. CDR3 residues: CSVVKDPSYEQYF. Here the CDR3 DNA reads TGCAGCGTTGTTAAGGATCCCTCCTACGAGCAGTACTTC.

The gene calls are TRBV11-3 and TRBJ2-3; tentative D call: TRBD2 (6 bases). The germline gives CDR1 SGHNT, CDR2 YENEEA. The CDR3 loop spans 16 amino acids. V dropped 5 bases and J dropped 2 bases, with 17 bases sitting between them. This CDR3 reads CASSPAGTHNTDTQYF. The CDR3 DNA reads TGTGCCAGCAGCCCAGCTGGGACTCACAACACAGATACGCAGTATTTT.

This clonotype has a handful of counts. The V gene is TRBV12-3 or TRBV12-4, the J gene TRBJ2-3, with a tentative D call TRBD2 (5 bases). Trimming pared 4 bases from V and 1 base from J, leaving 12 bases between. This CDR3 region has 15 residues. The CDR3 protein is CASSSLAMGTDTQYF. DNA of the CDR3: TGTGCCAGCAGTTCCCTAGCCATGGGCACAGATACGCAGTATTTT.

The chain links TRBV29-1 to TRBJ2-3; D is unresolved. Between the trimmed V and J ends, which lost 4 bases and 6 bases, there was a span of 14 bases. CDR1 and CDR2 (germline): SQVTM, ANQGSEA. There are 13 residues in the CDR3. CDR3 amino acids: CSVGTRVTDTQYF. The CDR3 bases are TGCAGCGTTGGGACCCGGGTGACGGATACGCAGTATTTT.

Ten or more counts support this clonotype. The chain is built from TRBV2 and TRBJ2-5; the D gene is possibly TRBD2 (7 bases). The CDR3 consists of 16 residues. The V gene lost 6 bases and the J gene lost 2 bases, with 19 bases spanning the gap. Germline CDR1 and CDR2: SNHLY and FYNNEI. The CDR3, as DNA: TGTGCCAGCAGACCATCGGGGGCGGGGGCTCAAGAGACCCAGTACTTC. Translating gives CASRPSGAGAQETQYF.

This chain connects TRBV5-1 to TRBJ2-5, with D possibly matching TRBD1 (6 bases). Germline CDR1 reads SGHRS; CDR2 reads YFSETQ. The CDR3 spans 14 residues. Between the trimmed V and J ends, which lost 4 bases and 5 bases, there was a span of 15 bases. Written as DNA, the CDR3 is TGCGCCAGCAGCGTGGCCAGGGGCGCGGAGACCCAGTACTTC. Its protein product is CASSVARGAETQYF.

This clonotype was seen at least ten times. The genes are TRBV9 and TRBJ2-3; maybe TRBD1 (6 bases). Trimming removed 3 bases from V and 0 bases from J, with 11 bases in between. The CDR3 runs 15 residues. In germline, CDR1 is SGDLS, CDR2 YYNGEE. CDR3 nucleotide sequence: TGTGCCAGCAGCGCCGGGACAACCAGCACAGATACGCAGTATTTT. Translated, it gives CASSAGTTSTDTQYF.

Only a few counts were recorded for this clonotype. V and J are TRBV24-1 and TRBJ2-1, with 10 bases lining up with TRBD2. Germline CDR1 reads KGHDR; CDR2 reads SFDVKD. CDR3 size: 13 residues. V shed 5 bases and J 10 bases; nucleotides not matched to a gene: 4. The CDR3 sequence: CATSGRTSGEQFF. CDR3 DNA sequence: TGTGCCACCAGTGGGCGGACTAGCGGAGAGCAGTTCTTC.

V gene TRBV6-6 combines with J gene TRBJ1-6; the D is unclear. The CDR3 is 13 amino acids. Per the germline V gene, CDR1 is MNHNY and CDR2 is SVGAGI (reference sequence). V lost 0 bases and J 9 bases, leaving 6 bases between the germline ends. The CDR3 protein is CASSYSDASPLHF. In nucleotides, the CDR3 is TGTGCCAGCAGTTACTCGGACGCTTCACCCCTCCACTTT.

The rearrangement uses TRBV9 and TRBJ2-2; tentative D call: TRBD1 (6 bases). The germline V gene encodes CDR1 SGDLS and CDR2 YYNGEE. V dropped 0 bases and J dropped 4 bases, with 10 bases sitting between them. The CDR3 contains 15 residues. The CDR3 reads CASSVDGGGTGELFF. The CDR3 nucleotides are TGTGCCAGCAGCGTAGATGGGGGCGGCACCGGGGAGCTGTTTTTT.